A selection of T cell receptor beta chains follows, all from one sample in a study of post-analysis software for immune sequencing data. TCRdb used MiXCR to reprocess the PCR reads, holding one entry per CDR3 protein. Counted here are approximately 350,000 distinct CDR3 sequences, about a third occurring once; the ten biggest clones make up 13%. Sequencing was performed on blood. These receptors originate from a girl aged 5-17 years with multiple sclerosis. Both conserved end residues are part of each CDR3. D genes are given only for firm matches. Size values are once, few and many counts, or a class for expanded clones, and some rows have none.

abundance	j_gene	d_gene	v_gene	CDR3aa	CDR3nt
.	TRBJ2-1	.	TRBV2	CASSELVGSSYNEQFF	TGTGCCAGCAGTGAACTGGTGGGGAGCTCCTACAATGAGCAGTTCTTC
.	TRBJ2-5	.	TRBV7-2	CASSLTLVEETQYF	TGTGCCAGCAGCCTTACGCTGGTAGAGGAGACCCAGTACTTC
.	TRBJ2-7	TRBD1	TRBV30	CAWGTAYEQYF	TGTGCCTGGGGGACAGCCTACGAGCAGTACTTC
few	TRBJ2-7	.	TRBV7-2	CASSLSTGAPQDEQYF	TGTGCCAGCAGCCTTAGCACGGGGGCCCCACAAGACGAGCAGTACTTC
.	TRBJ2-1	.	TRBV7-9	CASSLFRGSYNEQFF	TGTGCCAGCAGCCTATTCAGGGGATCCTACAATGAGCAGTTCTTC
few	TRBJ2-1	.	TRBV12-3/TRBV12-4	CASSLAWGDEQFF	TGTGCCAGCAGTTTAGCTTGGGGGGATGAGCAGTTCTTC
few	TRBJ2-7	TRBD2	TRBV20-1	CSAGPSGEDPPADPYEQYF	TGCAGTGCAGGGCCTAGCGGAGAGGATCCGCCAGCTGACCCCTACGAGCAGTACTTC
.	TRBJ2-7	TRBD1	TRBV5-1	CASSYASGQGTYEQYF	TGCGCCAGCAGCTATGCCTCCGGACAGGGAACCTACGAGCAGTACTTC
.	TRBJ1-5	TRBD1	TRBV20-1	CSARDPGQSYQPQHF	TGCAGTGCTAGAGACCCGGGACAGTCCTATCAGCCCCAGCATTTT
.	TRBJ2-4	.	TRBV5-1	CASSESLAKNIQYF	TGCGCCAGCAGCGAGAGCTTAGCCAAAAACATTCAGTACTTC
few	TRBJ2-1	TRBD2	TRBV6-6	CASNQRGGLGNEQFF	TGTGCCAGCAACCAACGGGGGGGCCTTGGCAATGAGCAGTTCTTC
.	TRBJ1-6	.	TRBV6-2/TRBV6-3	CASSYPNPLWGTNSPLHF	TGTGCCAGCAGTTACCCAAACCCTCTATGGGGGACGAATTCACCCCTCCACTTT
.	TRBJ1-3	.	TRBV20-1	CSARGLLTGNTIYF	TGCAGTGCTAGGGGACTCCTAACTGGAAACACCATATATTTT
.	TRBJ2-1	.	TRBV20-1	CSARVPASRGGYNEQFF	TGCAGTGCTAGAGTCCCAGCGAGTAGGGGAGGATACAATGAGCAGTTCTTC